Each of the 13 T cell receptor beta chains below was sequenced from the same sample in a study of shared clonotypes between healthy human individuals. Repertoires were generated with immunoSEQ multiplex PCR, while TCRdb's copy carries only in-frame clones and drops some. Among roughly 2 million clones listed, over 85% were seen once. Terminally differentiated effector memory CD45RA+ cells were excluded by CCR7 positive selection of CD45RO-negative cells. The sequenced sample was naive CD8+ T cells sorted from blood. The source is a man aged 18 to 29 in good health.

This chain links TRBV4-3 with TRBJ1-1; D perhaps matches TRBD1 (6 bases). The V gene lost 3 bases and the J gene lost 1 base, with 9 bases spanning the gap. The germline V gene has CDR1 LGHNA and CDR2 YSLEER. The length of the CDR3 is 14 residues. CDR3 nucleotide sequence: TGCGCCAGCAGCCAGTTGGGACAGAACACTGAAGCTTTCTTT. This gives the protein CASSQLGQNTEAFF.

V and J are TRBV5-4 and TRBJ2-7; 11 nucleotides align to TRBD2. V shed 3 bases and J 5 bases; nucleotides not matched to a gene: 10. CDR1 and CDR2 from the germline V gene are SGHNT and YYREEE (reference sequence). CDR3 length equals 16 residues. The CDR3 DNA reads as TGTGCCAGCAGCTACCTACTAGCGGGAGCAGACCACGAGCAGTACTTC. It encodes CASSYLLAGADHEQYF. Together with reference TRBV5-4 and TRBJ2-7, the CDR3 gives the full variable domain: ETGVTQSPTHLIKTRGQQVTLRCSSQSGHNTVSWYQQALGQGPQFIFQYYREEENGRGNFPPRFSGLQFPNYSSELNVNALELDDSALYLCASSYLLAGADHEQYFGPGTRLTVT.

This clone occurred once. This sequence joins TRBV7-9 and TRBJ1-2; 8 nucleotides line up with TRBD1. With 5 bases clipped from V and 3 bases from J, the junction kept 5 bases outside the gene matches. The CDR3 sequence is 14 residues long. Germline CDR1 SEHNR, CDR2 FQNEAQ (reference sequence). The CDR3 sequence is CASSTQGADYGYTF. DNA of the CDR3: TGTGCCAGCAGCACGCAGGGGGCAGACTATGGCTACACCTTC.

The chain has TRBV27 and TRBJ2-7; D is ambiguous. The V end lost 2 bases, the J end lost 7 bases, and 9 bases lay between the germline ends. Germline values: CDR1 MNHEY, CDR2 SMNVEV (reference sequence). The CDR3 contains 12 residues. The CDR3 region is CASSLEGKEQYF. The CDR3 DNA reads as TGTGCCAGCAGTTTAGAAGGGAAGGAGCAGTACTTC.

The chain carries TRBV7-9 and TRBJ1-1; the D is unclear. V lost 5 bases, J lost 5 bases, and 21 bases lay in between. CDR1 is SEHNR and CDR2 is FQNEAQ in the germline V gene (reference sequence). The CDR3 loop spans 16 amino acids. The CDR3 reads CASSPAAGPRRTEAFF. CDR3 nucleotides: TGTGCCAGCAGCCCCGCCGCTGGACCTCGGAGGACTGAAGCTTTCTTT.

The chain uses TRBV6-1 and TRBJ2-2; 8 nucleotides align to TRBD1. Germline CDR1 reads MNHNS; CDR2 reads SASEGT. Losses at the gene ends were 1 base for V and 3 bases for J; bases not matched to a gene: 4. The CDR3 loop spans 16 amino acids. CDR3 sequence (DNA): TGTGCCAGCAGTGAAGGACAGGGGTGGGACACCGGGGAGCTGTTTTTT. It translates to CASSEGQGWDTGELFF.

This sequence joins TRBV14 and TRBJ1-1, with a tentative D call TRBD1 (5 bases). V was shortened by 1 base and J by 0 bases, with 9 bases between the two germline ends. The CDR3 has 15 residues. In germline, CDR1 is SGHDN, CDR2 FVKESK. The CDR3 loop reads CASSQGGGVNTEAFF. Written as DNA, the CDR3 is TGTGCCAGCAGCCAAGGGGGGGGTGTGAACACTGAAGCTTTCTTT.

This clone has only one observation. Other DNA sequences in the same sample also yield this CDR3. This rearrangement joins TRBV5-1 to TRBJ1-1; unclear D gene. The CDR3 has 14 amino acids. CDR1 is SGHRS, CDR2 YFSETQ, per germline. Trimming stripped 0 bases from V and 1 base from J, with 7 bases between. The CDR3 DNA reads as TGCGCCAGCAGCTTGGTAGGAGGGAACACTGAAGCTTTCTTT. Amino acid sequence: CASSLVGGNTEAFF. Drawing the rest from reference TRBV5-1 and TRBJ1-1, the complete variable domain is KAGVTQTPRYLIKTRGQQVTLSCSPISGHRSVSWYQQTPGQGLQFLFEYFSETQRNKGNFPGRFSGRQFSNSRSEMNVSTLELGDSALYLCASSLVGGNTEAFFGQGTRLTVV.

DNA of the CDR3: TGTGCCAGCAGTATTGCCCGGAGCTACGAGCAGTACTTC. As protein: CASSIARSYEQYF. V is TRBV27 and J is TRBJ2-7; D not certain. V lost 5 bases and J 3 bases, leaving 11 bases between the germline ends. The CDR3 extends over 13 amino acids. In germline, CDR1 is MNHEY, CDR2 SMNVEV (reference sequence).

The CDR3 DNA reads as TGTGCCATCAGTGCTGAGGTCCACTCCTACGAGCAGTACTTC. Protein sequence: CAISAEVHSYEQYF. The V call is TRBV10-3, the J call TRBJ2-7; no definite D call. The V end lost 4 bases, the J end lost 0 bases, and 10 bases lay between the germline ends. This CDR3 contains 14 residues. Per the germline V gene, CDR1 is ENHRY and CDR2 is SYGVKD.

The CDR3 nucleotides are TGCGCCAGCAGTGAAGTGTACCGACGGTGGGAGGAAAAACTGTTTTTT. Translated, it gives CASSEVYRRWEEKLFF. V usage is TRBV10-1 and J usage is TRBJ1-4; D not resolved. Trimming shortened V by 3 bases and J by 8 bases, and 19 bases separated the two germline ends. Per the germline V gene, CDR1 is WNHNN and CDR2 is SYGVQD (reference sequence). The CDR3 covers 16 residues.

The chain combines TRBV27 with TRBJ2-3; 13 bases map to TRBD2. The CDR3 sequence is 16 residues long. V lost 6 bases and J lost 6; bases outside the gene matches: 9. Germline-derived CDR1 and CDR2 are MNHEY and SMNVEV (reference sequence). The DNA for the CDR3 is TGTGCCAGCAGGACAGGACTAGCGGGGGCCGGGGATACGCAGTATTTT. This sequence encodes CASRTGLAGAGDTQYF.

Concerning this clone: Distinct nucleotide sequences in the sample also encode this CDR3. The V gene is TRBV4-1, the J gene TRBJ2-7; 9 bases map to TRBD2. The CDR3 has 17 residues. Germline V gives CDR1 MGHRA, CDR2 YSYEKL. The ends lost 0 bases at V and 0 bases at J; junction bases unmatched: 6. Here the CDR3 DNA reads TGCGCCAGCAGCCAAGAGGGGCTAGCGGGGTCCTCCTACGAGCAGTACTTC. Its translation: CASSQEGLAGSSYEQYF.